The 21 T cell receptor beta chains below were found in one sample sequenced in a study of blood T cell repertoires in COVID-19. Assay used: immunoSEQ multiplex PCR; TCRdb lists only in-frame clones, some missing. The sample carries 200,000 to 300,000 clones, 85% to 90% recorded once. The sequenced sample was peripheral blood. All receptors come from a woman aged 40 to 50 with acute or convalescent COVID-19.

The chain couples TRBV9 to TRBJ2-1; 7 bases map to TRBD2. Germline CDR1 SGDLS, CDR2 YYNGEE. CDR3 length equals 17 residues. J gave up 3 bases and V 3 bases, and 12 bases lay outside the gene matches. The CDR3 DNA reads as TGTGCCAGCAGCGGAATCTTTGGGGGGGGACTCTACAATGAGCAGTTCTTC. This encodes CASSGIFGGGLYNEQFF. The variable domain in full, with the rest retrieved from reference TRBV9 and TRBJ2-1, is DSGVTQTPKHLITATGQRVTLRCSPRSGDLSVYWYQQSLDQGLQFLIQYYNGEERAKGNILERFSAQQFPDLHSELNLSSLELGDSALYFCASSGIFGGGLYNEQFFGPGTRLTVL.

The J gene is TRBJ1-1, the V gene TRBV4-1; D may be TRBD1 (5 bases). The CDR3 extends over 13 amino acids. Germline CDR1 and CDR2: MGHRA and YSYEKL. The V gene lost 1 base and the J gene lost 9 bases, with 12 bases spanning the gap. This chain's CDR3 is CASSQVDSSKAFF. The CDR3 coding sequence is TGCGCCAGCAGCCAAGTCGACAGCTCAAAAGCTTTCTTT.

V usage is TRBV27 and J usage is TRBJ1-2; D is unclear. CDR1 MNHEY and CDR2 SMNVEV come from the germline V gene (reference sequence). This CDR3 comprises 14 residues. V lost 6 bases and J lost 6, with 17 bases in between. CDR3 loop: CASSHNPGWNGYTF. Written as DNA, the CDR3 is TGTGCCAGCAGCCACAACCCGGGGTGGAATGGCTACACCTTC.

This chain uses TRBV19 with TRBJ1-5; D is unclear. V lost 7 bases and J lost 5, with 9 bases in between. CDR3 length: 12 residues. Germline values: CDR1 LNHDA, CDR2 SQIVND (reference sequence). The CDR3 coding sequence is TGTGCCAGTACGTCTCAGGATCAGCCCCAGCATTTT. It yields the protein CASTSQDQPQHF.

The chain is built from TRBV11-2 and TRBJ1-2; 9 bases agree with TRBD1. CDR3 size: 15 residues. With V trimmed by 5 bases and J by 6 bases, 10 bases remained unmatched. Germline CDR1 is SGHAT and CDR2 is FQNNGV. CDR3 coding DNA: TGTGCCAGCAGCAAATACCCGACAGGGGGTAATGGCTACACCTTC. As protein: CASSKYPTGGNGYTF.

V is TRBV11-3 and J is TRBJ2-2; D possibly corresponds to TRBD1 (8 bases). Between the trimmed V and J ends, which lost 7 bases and 8 bases, there was a span of 20 bases. The CDR3 spans 15 residues. Germline V gene sequence: CDR1 SGHNT, CDR2 YENEEA. CDR3 protein: CASTPGGQESGELFF. The CDR3 DNA is TGTGCCAGCACCCCGGGGGGACAGGAGTCGGGGGAGCTGTTTTTT. Filled out from reference TRBV11-3 and TRBJ2-2, the complete variable domain reads EAGVVQSPRYKIIEKKQPVAFWCNPISGHNTLYWYLQNLGQGPELLIRYENEEAVDDSQLPKDRFSAERLKGVDSTLKIQPAELGDSAVYLCASTPGGQESGELFFGEGSRLTVL.

The chain recombines TRBV14 with TRBJ2-3, with 7 positions matching TRBD2. The CDR3 runs to 16 residues. V dropped 2 bases and J dropped 3; count of bases not matched to a gene: 8. Germline lookup yields CDR1 SGHDN and CDR2 FVKESK. As DNA, the CDR3 is TGTGCCAGCAGCCAAACCTGGTCTAGCGGTACAGATACGCAGTATTTT. Translating it yields CASSQTWSSGTDTQYF.

The chain has TRBV7-7 and TRBJ2-5; 8 bases match TRBD2. After removal of 4 bases from V and 0 bases from J, the junction contained 7 bases not matched to a gene. The CDR3 length is 16 residues. Looked up from germline, CDR1 is SSHAT and CDR2 is FNYEAQ (reference sequence). The CDR3 spells CASSYGASGYQETQYF. In DNA, the CDR3 is TGTGCCAGCAGCTACGGGGCTAGCGGGTACCAAGAGACCCAGTACTTC. Full variable domain (outside the CDR3, taken from reference TRBV7-7 and TRBJ2-5): GAGVSQSPRYKVTKRGQDVTLRCDPISSHATLYWYQQALGQGPEFLTYFNYEAQPDKSGLPSDRFSAERPEGSISTLTIQRTEQRDSAMYRCASSYGASGYQETQYFGPGTRLLVL.

V gene TRBV7-9 combines with J gene TRBJ1-2; 8 bases are shared with TRBD1. V shed 3 bases and J 6 bases; nucleotides not matched to a gene: 15. This CDR3 is 17 amino acids long. CDR1 is SEHNR and CDR2 is FQNEAQ in the germline V gene (reference sequence). This CDR3 is CASSFPKGGQGAHGYTF. DNA of the CDR3: TGTGCCAGCAGCTTCCCAAAGGGAGGGCAGGGGGCGCATGGCTACACCTTC.

This CDR3 is CASSEQGSNQPQHF. CDR3 sequence (DNA): TGTGCCAGCAGTGAACAGGGGAGCAATCAGCCCCAGCATTTT. This sequence joins TRBV6-1 and TRBJ1-5; tentative D call: TRBD1 (6 bases). CDR3 size: 14 residues. Trimming took off 2 bases at V and 1 base at J, with 6 bases between the two ends. Germline V CDR1 and CDR2: MNHNS, SASEGT.

CDR3 residues: CASSSGQGAGNTIYF. The CDR3 DNA sequence: TGTGCCAGCAGTTCGGGACAGGGAGCTGGAAACACCATATATTTT. The chain joins TRBV2 to TRBJ1-3; TRBD1 agrees at 9 bases. The junction had 4 bases not matched to a gene; V was cut back by 5 bases and J by 2 bases. From germline, CDR1 is SNHLY and CDR2 FYNNEI. This CDR3 comprises 15 residues.

CDR3 nucleotides: TGCAGTGCCAGTCGGGGAGAGCAGTTCTTC. This sequence encodes CSASRGEQFF. The V gene is TRBV20-1, the J gene TRBJ2-1, with D maybe TRBD2 (5 bases). The V gene's germline CDR1 is DFQATT and CDR2 SNEGSKA (reference sequence). V was trimmed by 6 bases and J by 10 bases, leaving 10 bases between them. The length of the CDR3 is 10 residues.

This clone showed up just once. The chain joins TRBV15 to TRBJ1-4; perhaps TRBD1 as D (6 bases). The germline CDR1 and CDR2 sequences are LNHNV and YYDKDF (reference sequence). V lost 4 bases and J 8 bases, leaving 14 bases between the germline ends. The CDR3 covers 14 residues. Here the CDR3 reads CATSKDRSREKLFF. CDR3 in DNA: TGTGCCACCAGCAAAGACAGGTCCCGGGAAAAACTGTTTTTT.

This clone is a singleton in its sample. The chain couples TRBV6-2 or TRBV6-3 to TRBJ2-2; weak D call: TRBD1 (5 bases). Per the germline V gene, CDR1 is MNHEY and CDR2 is SVGEGT. The CDR3 extends over 13 amino acids. The V end was cut by 4 bases, the J end by 6 bases, with 9 bases between. CDR3 protein: CASSSTGPGELFF. CDR3 nucleotides: TGTGCCAGCAGTTCCACAGGACCCGGGGAGCTGTTTTTT.

The chain links TRBV3-1 (or the pseudogene TRBV3-2) to TRBJ1-1; no definite D call. This CDR3 region has 14 residues. The V and J ends lost 5 bases and 2 bases respectively, with 12 bases between them. Germline CDR1 is LGHDT and CDR2 is YNNKEL (reference sequence). The CDR3, as DNA: TGTGCCAGCAGCTCTGGGCAGATTAACACTGAAGCTTTCTTT. The encoded protein is CASSSGQINTEAFF.

This clone was seen once. This chain connects TRBV6-6 to TRBJ1-2; 7 bases are shared with TRBD1. V lost 10 bases to trimming and J lost 5 bases; unmatched junction nucleotides: 10. This CDR3 has 13 residues. The germline V gene has CDR1 MNHNY and CDR2 SVGAGI (reference sequence). The CDR3 DNA follows: TGTGCCACTCGGGACAGAGAGATTTATGGCTACACCTTC. Its translation is CATRDREIYGYTF.

The CDR3 DNA is TGTGCCAGCAGCTCCAGAACAGGGGTCCCCCGGGGATCCCAGCATTTT. Its protein product is CASSSRTGVPRGSQHF. V usage is TRBV7-2 and J usage is TRBJ1-5; TRBD1 agrees at 7 bases. The CDR3 covers 16 residues. Germline CDR1 and CDR2: SGHTA and FQGNSA. V was clipped by 4 bases and J by 11 bases; unmatched bases: 17. Using reference TRBV7-2 and TRBJ1-5 for the parts outside the CDR3, the full variable domain is GAGVSQSPSNKVTEKGKDVELRCDPISGHTALYWYRQSLGQGLEFLIYFQGNSAPDKSGLPSDRFSAERTGGSVSTLTIQRTQQEDSAVYLCASSSRTGVPRGSQHFGDGTRLSIL.

Of note for this clone: Other DNA sequences in this specimen translate into the identical CDR3. The chain carries TRBV5-1 and TRBJ1-2; 8 bases map to TRBD1. Germline CDR1 SGHRS, CDR2 YFSETQ. V lost 4 bases and J lost 0; bases outside the gene matches: 5. The CDR3 sequence is 15 residues long. This CDR3 is CASSLTGGSNYGYTF. As DNA, the CDR3 is TGCGCCAGCAGCCTAACAGGGGGTTCTAACTATGGCTACACCTTC.

V gene TRBV25-1 combines with J gene TRBJ1-3, with D perhaps matching TRBD1 (5 bases). Trimming shortened V by 3 bases and J by 0 bases, and 6 bases separated the two germline ends. Germline CDR1 MGHDK, CDR2 SYGVNS. This CDR3 has 14 residues. The CDR3 DNA is TGTGCCAGCAGTGATCAGGGCTCTGGAAACACCATATATTTT. This encodes CASSDQGSGNTIYF.

J is TRBJ1-5 and V is TRBV19, with D perhaps matching TRBD1 (6 bases). Germline CDR1 and CDR2: LNHDA and SQIVND (reference sequence). The CDR3 is 13 amino acids. The V and J ends lost 4 bases and 5 bases respectively, with 9 bases between them. The CDR3 DNA is TGTGCCAGTAGTAGACAGGCCGATCAGCCCCAGCATTTT. It codes for CASSRQADQPQHF.

Of note for this clone: One end of the junction varies from germline; a read error may be responsible. The chain couples TRBV29-1 to TRBJ2-5; no reliable D call. From germline, CDR1 is SQVTM and CDR2 ANQGSEA. CDR3 length: 11 residues. The CDR3 region is CSTPMGTVMDF. The CDR3 bases are TGCAGCACCCCGATGGGCACTGTAATGGACTTC.